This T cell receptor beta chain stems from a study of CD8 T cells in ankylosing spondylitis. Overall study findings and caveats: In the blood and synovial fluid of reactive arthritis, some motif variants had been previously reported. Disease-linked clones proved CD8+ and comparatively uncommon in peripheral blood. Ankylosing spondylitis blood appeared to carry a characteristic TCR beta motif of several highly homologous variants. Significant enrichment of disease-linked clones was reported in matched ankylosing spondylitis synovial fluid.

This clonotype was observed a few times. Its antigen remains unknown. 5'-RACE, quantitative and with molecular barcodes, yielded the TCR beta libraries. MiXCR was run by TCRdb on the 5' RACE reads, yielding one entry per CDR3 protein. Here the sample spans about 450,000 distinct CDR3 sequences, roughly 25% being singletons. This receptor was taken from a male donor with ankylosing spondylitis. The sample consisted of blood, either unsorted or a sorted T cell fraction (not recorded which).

CDR3 sequence (DNA): TGTGCCAGCTCACTGACCGGGACAGGGCCCTCAGAGCAGTACTTC. Residues: CASSLTGTGPSEQYF. The rearrangement links TRBV18 to TRBJ2-7, with 9 bases matching TRBD1. Germline CDR1 reads KGHSH; CDR2 reads LQKENI. Trimming at V came to 4 bases and at J to 7 bases, leaving 11 bases not matched to a gene. The CDR3 has 15 residues.